This passage covers 14 T cell receptor beta chains from one sample sequenced in a study of cytomegalovirus exposure and HLA in healthy donors. The study ran its PCR with 60 Vbeta and 13 Jbeta primers. Produced via immunoSEQ multiplex PCR; TCRdb's table is partial and in-frame only. This sample has fewer than 200,000 clones, with 82% found just once. Material for sequencing was PBMCs. The origin of the receptors is a male donor in good health and CMV-seronegative.

The rearrangement joins TRBV9 to TRBJ2-3; 8 nucleotides align to TRBD2. Germline V lookup: CDR1 SGDLS, CDR2 YYNGEE. The CDR3 loop spans 15 amino acids. The junction had 0 bases not matched to a gene; V was cut back by 0 bases and J by 0 bases. The CDR3 DNA sequence: TGTGCCAGCAGCGTAGGGACTAGCAGCACAGATACGCAGTATTTT. Translation: CASSVGTSSTDTQYF.

V and J are TRBV7-8 and TRBJ2-5, with 7 bases aligning to TRBD1. The closer fit of TRBJ2-7 to the DNA end suggests the J call may be wrong. Germline V gene data show CDR1 as SGHVS and CDR2 as FQNEAQ. This CDR3 comprises 15 residues. In nucleotides, the CDR3 is TGTGCCAGCAGCTTATTTCAGGGGGAAACCTACGAGCAGTACTTC. This gives the protein CASSLFQGETYEQYF.

The chain is built from TRBV20-1 and TRBJ1-1, with TRBD1 matching over 7 bases. After removal of 4 bases from V and 11 bases from J, the junction contained 4 bases not matched to a gene. Per germline, CDR1 DFQATT and CDR2 SNEGSKA (reference sequence). The CDR3 spans 10 residues. The CDR3 protein is CSATGGRAFF. The CDR3 DNA follows: TGCAGTGCTACAGGGGGACGCGCTTTCTTT.

Note on this clone: This CDR3 fails to terminate in the conserved phenylalanine or tryptophan, so it likely reflects a read error. J is TRBJ1-3 and V is TRBV7-2; 10 nucleotides align to TRBD1. Germline V gene data show CDR1 as SGHTA and CDR2 as FQGNSA. With V trimmed by 1 base and J by 4 bases, 4 bases remained unmatched. The CDR3 is made up of 16 amino acids. CDR3 region: CASSLVGQGSGNTIYS. DNA for the CDR3: TGTGCCAGCAGCTTAGTGGGACAGGGGTCAGGAAACACCATATATTCT.

The V and J genes are TRBV18 and TRBJ1-2, with TRBD1 identical over 7 bases. Trimming took 3 bases from V and 4 from J; bases not matched to a gene: 8. The CDR3 runs to 15 residues. Germline V gene sequence: CDR1 KGHSH, CDR2 LQKENI. The chain's CDR3 is CASSPSLTGAYGYTF. DNA of the CDR3: TGTGCCAGCTCACCCTCATTAACAGGGGCCTATGGCTACACCTTC.

About this clone: One end of the junction varies from germline; a read error may be responsible. The V gene is TRBV7-9, the J gene TRBJ2-3; D uncertain. The CDR3 sequence is 12 residues long. Germline V gene sequence: CDR1 SEHNR, CDR2 FQNEAQ (reference sequence). The CDR3 DNA follows: TGTTCCAGCAGCCCCTCCCCAGATACGCAGTATTTT. It codes for CSSSPSPDTQYF.

The genes are TRBV19 and TRBJ2-1, with 7 positions matching TRBD2. J gave up 5 bases and V 10 bases, and 14 bases lay outside the gene matches. Germline loops: CDR1 LNHDA, CDR2 SQIVND (reference sequence). This CDR3 contains 15 residues. The CDR3 loop reads CAISPLGAGNNEQFF. DNA for the CDR3: TGTGCCATCTCACCCTTGGGAGCGGGAAACAATGAGCAGTTCTTC.

The V call is TRBV5-8, the J call TRBJ1-5; TRBD1 aligns across 10 bases. This CDR3 has 15 residues. Germline trimming cut 3 bases from V and 6 bases from J; bases unmatched to any gene: 6. Germline CDR1 SGHTS, CDR2 YDEGEE. The CDR3 region is CASSSTGGGGQPQHF. The CDR3 DNA reads as TGTGCCAGCAGCTCGACAGGGGGCGGCGGTCAGCCCCAGCATTTT.

The chain uses TRBV5-1 and TRBJ1-1; the D gene is possibly TRBD1 (6 bases). CDR1 is SGHRS, CDR2 YFSETQ, per germline. The CDR3 totals 18 residues. Trimming removed 0 bases from V and 1 base from J, with 19 bases in between. CDR3: CASSLAVSMGQKNTEAFF. CDR3 nucleotide sequence: TGCGCCAGCAGCTTGGCTGTCTCGATGGGACAAAAGAACACTGAAGCTTTCTTT.

This clone appeared a few times. The rearrangement joins TRBV7-2 to TRBJ2-3, with 7 bases aligning to TRBD2. With 5 bases clipped from V and 0 bases from J, the junction kept 11 bases outside the gene matches. The CDR3 loop spans 17 amino acids. Germline lookup yields CDR1 SGHTA and CDR2 FQGNSA. This CDR3 reads CASSRRSSGTSTDTQYF. CDR3 DNA sequence: TGTGCCAGCAGCCGTAGGTCAAGCGGGACTAGCACAGATACGCAGTATTTT.

This rearrangement joins TRBV16 to TRBJ2-7, with 8 bases that match TRBD2. The CDR3 loop spans 14 amino acids. Germline trimming cut 6 bases from V and 2 bases from J; bases unmatched to any gene: 6. Germline CDR1 is KGHSY and CDR2 is FQNENV. The CDR3 region has the DNA TGTGCCAGCAGACGCAGCGGGGGAACCTACGAGCAGTACTTC. This gives the protein CASRRSGGTYEQYF.

The rearrangement uses TRBV10-3 and TRBJ1-1, with TRBD1 matching 12 bases. CDR1 is ENHRY and CDR2 is SYGVKD in the germline V gene. V shed 7 bases, J shed 5 bases, and the junction held 5 bases outside the gene matches. The CDR3 loop spans 14 amino acids. CDR3 amino acids: CAITRDRGQTEAFF. The CDR3 DNA sequence: TGTGCCATCACGCGGGACAGGGGGCAAACTGAAGCTTTCTTT.

J is TRBJ2-5 and V is TRBV2; D might be TRBD1 (5 bases). The J call may be incorrect, as the DNA end agrees better with TRBJ2-7. There are 10 residues in the CDR3. Germline CDR1 SNHLY, CDR2 FYNNEI. The CDR3 is CATGQHEQYF. The CDR3 region has the DNA TGTGCCACCGGACAACACGAGCAGTACTTC.

This clone was counted between two and nine times. The rearrangement links TRBV5-1 to TRBJ1-2; D is unresolved. V was shortened by 5 bases and J by 0 bases, with 8 bases between the two germline ends. Germline CDR1 and CDR2: SGHRS and YFSETQ. There are 13 residues in the CDR3. In DNA form, the CDR3 reads TGCGCCAGCAGTGAGCCTGCTAACTATGGCTACACCTTC. Translation: CASSEPANYGYTF. Together with reference TRBV5-1 and TRBJ1-2, the CDR3 gives the full variable domain: KAGVTQTPRYLIKTRGQQVTLSCSPISGHRSVSWYQQTPGQGLQFLFEYFSETQRNKGNFPGRFSGRQFSNSRSEMNVSTLELGDSALYLCASSEPANYGYTFGSGTRLTVV.